This T cell receptor beta chain was observed in a study of cytomegalovirus exposure and HLA in healthy donors. As for the study in general: One earlier analysis, a look at some 180 million T cells, found roughly 120 million unique TCR beta sequences. Findings and caveats of the study: With further analysis later on, most CMV-associated TCR beta chains appeared HLA-restricted. TCR beta chain V- and J-gene trimming was linked, in a later analysis, to a missense variant in DCLRE1C.

This PCR relied on a set of 60 Vbeta primers and 13 Jbeta primers. In the authors' methods: An analysis that came later counted 60 million to 80 million unique TCR beta chains, some 11 million shared. The data were produced by immunoSEQ multiplex PCR, yet TCRdb's version contains in-frame clones alone and is incomplete. V and J calls and clone size follow that table, whereas D and trimming were derived from the DNA. This sample yields about 120,000 clones, of which 81% are seen a single time; 2.2% belongs to the top ten. From germline, CDR1 is SGHTA and CDR2 FQGTGA. The CDR3 runs 15 residues. On this clone: Its antigen remains unidentified.

This receptor was identified in a woman aged 40 to 50 in good health and CMV-seronegative. The genes are TRBV7-3 and TRBJ2-5, with D maybe TRBD1 (6 bases). Judging by the DNA end, TRBJ2-7 fits better; the J call may be wrong. Specimen: PBMCs. Here the CDR3 DNA reads TGTGCCAGCAGCTCAACCGGAATTCAGGGGCACGAGCAGTACTTC. Protein sequence: CASSSTGIQGHEQYF.